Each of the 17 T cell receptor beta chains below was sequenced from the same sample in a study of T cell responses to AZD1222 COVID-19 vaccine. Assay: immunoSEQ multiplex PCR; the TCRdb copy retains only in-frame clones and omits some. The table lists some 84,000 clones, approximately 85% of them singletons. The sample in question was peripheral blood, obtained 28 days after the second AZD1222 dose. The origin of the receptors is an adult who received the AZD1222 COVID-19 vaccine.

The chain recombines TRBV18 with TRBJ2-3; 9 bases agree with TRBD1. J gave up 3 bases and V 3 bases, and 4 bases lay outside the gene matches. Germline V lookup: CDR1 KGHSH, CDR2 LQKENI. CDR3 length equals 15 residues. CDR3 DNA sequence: TGTGCCAGCTCACCCCAACAGGGGGCAACAGATACGCAGTATTTT. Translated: CASSPQQGATDTQYF.

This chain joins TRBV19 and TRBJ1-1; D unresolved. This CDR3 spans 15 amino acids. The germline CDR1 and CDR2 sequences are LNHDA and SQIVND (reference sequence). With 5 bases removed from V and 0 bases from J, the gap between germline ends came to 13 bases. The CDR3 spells CASSRTDPVNTEAFF. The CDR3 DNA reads TGTGCCAGTAGTCGTACAGATCCCGTGAACACTGAAGCTTTCTTT.

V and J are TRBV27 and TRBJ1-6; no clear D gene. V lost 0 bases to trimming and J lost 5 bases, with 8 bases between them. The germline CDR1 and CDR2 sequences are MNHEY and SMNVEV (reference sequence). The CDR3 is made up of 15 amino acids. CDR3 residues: CASSLSGVNNSPLHF. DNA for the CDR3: TGTGCCAGCAGTTTATCGGGAGTAAATAATTCACCCCTCCACTTT.

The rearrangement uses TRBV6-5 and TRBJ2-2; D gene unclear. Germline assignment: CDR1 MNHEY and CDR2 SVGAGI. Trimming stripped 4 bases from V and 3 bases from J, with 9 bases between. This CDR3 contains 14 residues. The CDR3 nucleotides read TGTGCCAGCAGTTCCGAGACTGACACCGGGGAGCTGTTTTTT. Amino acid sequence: CASSSETDTGELFF.

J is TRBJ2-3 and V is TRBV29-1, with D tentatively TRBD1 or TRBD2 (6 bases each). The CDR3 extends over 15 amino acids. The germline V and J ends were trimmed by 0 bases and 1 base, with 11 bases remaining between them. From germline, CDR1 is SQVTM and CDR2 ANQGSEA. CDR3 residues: CSVEDDGGRTDTQYF. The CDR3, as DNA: TGCAGCGTTGAAGATGATGGGGGGCGCACAGATACGCAGTATTTT.

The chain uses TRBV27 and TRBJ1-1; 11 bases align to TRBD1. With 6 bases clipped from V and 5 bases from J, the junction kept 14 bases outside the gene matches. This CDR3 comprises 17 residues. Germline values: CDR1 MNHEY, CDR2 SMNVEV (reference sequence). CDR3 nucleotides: TGTGCCAGCAGGGGACAGGGGGAATCTTGGCTGGGGACTGAAGCTTTCTTT. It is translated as CASRGQGESWLGTEAFF.

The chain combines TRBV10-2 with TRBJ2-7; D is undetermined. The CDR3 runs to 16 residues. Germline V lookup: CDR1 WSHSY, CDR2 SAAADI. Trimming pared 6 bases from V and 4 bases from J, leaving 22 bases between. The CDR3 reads CASRESRLRRLYEQYV. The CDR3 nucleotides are TGCGCCAGCAGGGAATCTAGGCTCCGTCGCTTATACGAGCAGTACGTC.

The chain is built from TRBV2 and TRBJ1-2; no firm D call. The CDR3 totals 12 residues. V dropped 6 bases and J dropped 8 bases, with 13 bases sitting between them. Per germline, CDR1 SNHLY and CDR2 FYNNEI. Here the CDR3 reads CASRFDKSGYTF. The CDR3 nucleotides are TGTGCCAGCAGGTTCGACAAGTCGGGCTACACCTTC.

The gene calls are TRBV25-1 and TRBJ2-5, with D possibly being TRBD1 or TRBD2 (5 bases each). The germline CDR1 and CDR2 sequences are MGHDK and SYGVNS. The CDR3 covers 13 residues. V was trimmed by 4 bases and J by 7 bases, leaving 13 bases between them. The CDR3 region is CASSGGKAGTQYF. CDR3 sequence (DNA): TGTGCCAGCAGTGGGGGGAAGGCTGGGACCCAGTACTTC.

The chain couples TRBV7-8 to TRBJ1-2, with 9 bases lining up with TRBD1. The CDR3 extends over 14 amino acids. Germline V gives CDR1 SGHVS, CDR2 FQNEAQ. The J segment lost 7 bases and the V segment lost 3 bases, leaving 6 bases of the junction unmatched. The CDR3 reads CASSFTGTGFGYTF. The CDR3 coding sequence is TGTGCCAGCAGCTTTACCGGGACAGGGTTTGGCTACACCTTC.

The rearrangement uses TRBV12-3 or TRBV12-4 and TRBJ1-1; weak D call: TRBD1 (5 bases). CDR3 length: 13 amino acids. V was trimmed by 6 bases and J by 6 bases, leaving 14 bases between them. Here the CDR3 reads CASSSRVPSEAFF. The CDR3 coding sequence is TGTGCCAGCAGCTCCAGGGTACCTTCTGAAGCTTTCTTT.

This CDR3 is CASGLVRPSTDTQYF. Written as DNA, the CDR3 is TGTGCTAGTGGTTTGGTACGACCAAGCACAGATACGCAGTATTTT. This chain links TRBV12-5 with TRBJ2-3; D gene unclear. CDR3 length: 15 residues. Trimming pared 0 bases from V and 0 bases from J, leaving 7 bases between. Germline V gene data show CDR1 as LGHNT and CDR2 as FRNRAP.

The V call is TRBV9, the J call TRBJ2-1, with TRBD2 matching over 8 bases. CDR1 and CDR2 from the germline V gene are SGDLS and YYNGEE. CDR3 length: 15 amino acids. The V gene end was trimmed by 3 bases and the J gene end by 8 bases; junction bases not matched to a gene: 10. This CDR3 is CASSDQGTSYDEQFF. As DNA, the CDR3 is TGTGCCAGCAGCGATCAGGGGACTAGTTATGATGAGCAGTTCTTC.

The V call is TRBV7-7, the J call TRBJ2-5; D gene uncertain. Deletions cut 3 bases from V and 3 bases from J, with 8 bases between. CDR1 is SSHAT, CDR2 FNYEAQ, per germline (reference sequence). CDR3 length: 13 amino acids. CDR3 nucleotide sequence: TGTGCCAGCAGCTTGCAGGCAAAAGAGACCCAGTACTTC. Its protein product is CASSLQAKETQYF.

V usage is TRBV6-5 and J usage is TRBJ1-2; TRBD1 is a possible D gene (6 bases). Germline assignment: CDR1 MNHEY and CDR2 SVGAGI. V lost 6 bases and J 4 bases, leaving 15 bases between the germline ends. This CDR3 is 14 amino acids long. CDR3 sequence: CASRFLDSSYGYTF. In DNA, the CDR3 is TGTGCCAGCAGATTTCTGGACAGCAGCTATGGCTACACCTTC.

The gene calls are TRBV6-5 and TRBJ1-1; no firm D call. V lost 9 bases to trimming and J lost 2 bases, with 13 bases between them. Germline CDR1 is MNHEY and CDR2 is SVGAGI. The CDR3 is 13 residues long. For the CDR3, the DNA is TGTGCCAGTATTGGGCCCTTAAACACTGAAGCTTTCTTT. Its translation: CASIGPLNTEAFF.

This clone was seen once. CDR3 coding DNA: TGTGCCAGCAGTTACTCGTACCGGCGAACCGGGGAGCTGTTTTTT. Its translation is CASSYSYRRTGELFF. The rearrangement links TRBV6-5 to TRBJ2-2; the D is unclear. V lost 0 bases and J lost 5, with 10 bases in between. CDR3 length: 15 residues. CDR1 and CDR2 (germline): MNHEY, SVGAGI.